This passage covers 29 T cell receptor beta chains from one sample sequenced in a study of blood T cell repertoires in COVID-19. The assay was immunoSEQ multiplex PCR, and TCRdb's table has in-frame clones only and misses some. The profile shows about 150,000 clones, around 87% of them singletons. The sequenced sample was peripheral blood. Receptors were obtained from a woman aged 80 or over with COVID-19, enrolled during active disease.

The chain carries TRBV7-2 and TRBJ1-2; 8 bases line up with TRBD1. Trimming at V came to 5 bases and at J to 4 bases, leaving 9 bases not matched to a gene. The germline V gene has CDR1 SGHTA and CDR2 FQGNSA. The CDR3 is 15 residues long. Written as DNA, the CDR3 is TGTGCCAGCAGCGCCTCAGGGGGCGCAGGCTATGGCTACACCTTC. This translates into CASSASGGAGYGYTF.

This clone was counted a few times. The V and J genes are TRBV4-3 and TRBJ1-2; no clear D gene. CDR1 and CDR2 (germline): LGHNA, YSLEER. CDR3 length: 14 amino acids. Trimming pared 3 bases from V and 6 bases from J, leaving 14 bases between. CDR3 DNA sequence: TGCGCCAGCAGCCATTCAGGCGGGAGAGATGGCTACACCTTC. Amino acid sequence: CASSHSGGRDGYTF.

CDR3 sequence (DNA): TGTGCCAGCACCCAGGGGGCCGGTGAAAAACTGTTTTTT. Residues: CASTQGAGEKLFF. The chain links TRBV5-4 to TRBJ1-4; 8 bases are a match to TRBD1. CDR3 length: 13 residues. Germline V gives CDR1 SGHNT, CDR2 YYREEE (reference sequence). After removal of 6 bases from V and 7 bases from J, the junction contained 5 bases not matched to a gene.

This chain joins TRBV7-2 and TRBJ2-3, with TRBD2 matching 9 bases. CDR1 SGHTA and CDR2 FQGNSA come from the germline V gene. The V segment lost 4 bases and the J segment 1 base; nucleotides outside the gene matches: 6. The CDR3 covers 16 residues. CDR3 in DNA: TGTGCCAGCAGCTATCTAGCGGGATCTCGCACAGATACGCAGTATTTT. As protein: CASSYLAGSRTDTQYF.

The chain recombines TRBV4-2 with TRBJ2-5; D gene unclear. V was pared by 0 bases and J by 4 bases, with 3 bases between. Looked up from germline, CDR1 is LGHNA and CDR2 is YNFKEQ. This CDR3 has 12 residues. CDR3 DNA: TGTGCCAGCAGCCAAGATCGAGAGACCCAGTACTTC. Its translation is CASSQDRETQYF.

This clone was observed a single time. V and J are TRBV11-2 and TRBJ2-2, with D possibly matching TRBD2 (6 bases). Germline CDR1 reads SGHAT; CDR2 reads FQNNGV. The CDR3 consists of 14 residues. V was pared by 0 bases and J by 15 bases, with 17 bases between. CDR3 sequence: CASSLEFPSGRLFF. The CDR3 DNA follows: TGTGCCAGCAGCTTAGAATTCCCGTCAGGGAGGTTGTTTTTT.

The chain joins TRBV9 to TRBJ2-3; D gene uncertain. Germline V gene data show CDR1 as SGDLS and CDR2 as YYNGEE. The CDR3 totals 17 residues. V lost 0 bases to trimming and J lost 4 bases, with 18 bases between them. The CDR3 sequence: CASSVGFGNGRADTQYF. For the CDR3, the DNA is TGTGCCAGCAGCGTAGGATTTGGTAATGGGCGCGCAGATACGCAGTATTTT.

The chain employs TRBV19 and TRBJ2-2, with 8 bases matching TRBD1. V trimming: 3 bases; J trimming: 6 bases; junction bases outside the gene matches: 6. Germline V lookup: CDR1 LNHDA, CDR2 SQIVND (reference sequence). CDR3 length: 15 amino acids. CDR3: CASSIGQGASGELFF. In nucleotides, the CDR3 is TGTGCCAGTAGTATCGGACAGGGCGCGTCCGGGGAGCTGTTTTTT.

This clone was picked up one time. This rearrangement joins TRBV28 to TRBJ1-5; D unclear. There are 13 residues in the CDR3. CDR1 and CDR2 (germline): MDHEN, SYDVKM. V lost 6 bases, J lost 4 bases, and 10 bases lay in between. CDR3 protein: CASSPPQNQPQHF. The CDR3 DNA sequence: TGTGCCAGCAGCCCCCCCCAAAATCAGCCCCAGCATTTT. Based on the CDR3 plus reference TRBV28 and TRBJ1-5, the full variable domain is DVKVTQSSRYLVKRTGEKVFLECVQDMDHENMFWYRQDPGLGLRLIYFSYDVKMKEKGDIPEGYSVSREKKERFSLILESASTNQTSMYLCASSPPQNQPQHFGDGTRLSIL.

J is TRBJ1-4 and V is TRBV9, with D maybe TRBD1 (5 bases). The germline gives CDR1 SGDLS, CDR2 YYNGEE. This CDR3 contains 14 residues. V shed 2 bases and J shed 8 bases, with 13 bases lying between them. CDR3 protein: CASSVRGDQEKLFF. For the CDR3, the DNA is TGTGCCAGCAGCGTTAGGGGCGACCAGGAAAAACTGTTTTTT.

The chain's CDR3 is CASSYSIANTQYF. CDR3 sequence (DNA): TGTGCCAGCAGTTACTCGATAGCGAATACGCAGTATTTT. The rearrangement joins TRBV6-6 to TRBJ2-3; D is perhaps TRBD2 (5 bases). Trimming cost V 0 bases and J 7 bases, with 8 bases left between them. Germline V gene lookup returns CDR1 MNHNY and CDR2 SVGAGI (reference sequence). The CDR3 runs 13 residues.

This clone turned up a few times. The rearrangement uses TRBV6-5 and TRBJ1-6; 9 bases agree with TRBD1. This CDR3 comprises 14 residues. From germline, CDR1 is MNHEY and CDR2 SVGAGI. V lost 4 bases, J lost 7 bases, and 2 bases stayed unmatched. CDR3 protein: CASSWTGENSPLHF. The DNA of the CDR3 is TGTGCCAGCAGTTGGACAGGGGAGAATTCACCCCTCCACTTT.

The chain combines TRBV28 with TRBJ2-5, with a weak D call TRBD2 (5 bases). The germline V gene encodes CDR1 MDHEN and CDR2 SYDVKM. The CDR3 has 15 residues. Trimming took off 1 base at V and 2 bases at J, with 11 bases between the two ends. The CDR3: CASSLSPGSQETQYF. As DNA, the CDR3 is TGTGCCAGCAGTTTATCCCCGGGGAGTCAAGAGACCCAGTACTTC.

Only one count was recorded for this clone. The rearrangement uses TRBV19 and TRBJ1-5, with a weak D call TRBD1 (6 bases). This CDR3 is 14 amino acids long. The V end lost 2 bases, the J end lost 4 bases, and 9 bases lay between the germline ends. Looked up from germline, CDR1 is LNHDA and CDR2 is SQIVND (reference sequence). The CDR3 sequence is CASSITGRNQPQHF. In DNA form, the CDR3 reads TGTGCCAGTAGTATAACAGGGCGGAATCAGCCCCAGCATTTT.

The chain has TRBV21-1 and TRBJ2-5; the D call of TRBD1 is as the table states it, not checked on the DNA. TRBV21-1 is a pseudogene segment. The CDR3 is 15 amino acids. The CDR3 loop is CASRDIPPYGETQYF. The DNA for the CDR3 is TGTGCCAGCCGGGACATCCCGCCATATGGAGAGACCCAGTACTTC.

This clone was seen once. The chain combines TRBV10-3 with TRBJ2-7; 7 positions agree with TRBD2. Germline-derived CDR1 and CDR2 are ENHRY and SYGVKD. The junction had 16 bases not matched to a gene; V was cut back by 0 bases and J by 2 bases. The CDR3 totals 19 residues. For the CDR3, the DNA is TGTGCCATCAGTGAGTCGGCGGGTGGGAGGGCCAAAGGGCCCTACGAGCAGTACTTC. It encodes CAISESAGGRAKGPYEQYF.

This chain connects TRBV7-2 to TRBJ2-7; 11 bases fit TRBD2. The CDR3 is made up of 15 amino acids. V was clipped by 4 bases and J by 4 bases; unmatched bases: 6. Germline assignment: CDR1 SGHTA and CDR2 FQGNSA. CDR3: CASSSRGLAVYEQYF. The CDR3 DNA sequence: TGTGCCAGCAGCTCAAGGGGACTAGCGGTTTACGAGCAGTACTTC.

This rearrangement joins TRBV19 to TRBJ2-2, with 10 bases that match TRBD2. Germline CDR1 LNHDA, CDR2 SQIVND (reference sequence). This CDR3 has 18 amino acids. J gave up 1 base and V 7 bases, and 12 bases lay outside the gene matches. CDR3 DNA sequence: TGTGCCAGTACTCCACGGGCTAGCGGGGGACTGAACACCGGGGAGCTGTTTTTT. This translates into CASTPRASGGLNTGELFF.

This clone was recorded a few times. The chain combines TRBV29-1 with TRBJ2-5, with 9 bases that match TRBD2. Germline V CDR1 and CDR2: SQVTM, ANQGSEA. The CDR3 has 13 residues. Losses at the gene ends were 1 base for V and 5 bases for J; bases not matched to a gene: 2. Here the CDR3 reads CSVEVLAGETQYF. In nucleotides, the CDR3 is TGCAGCGTTGAAGTTCTAGCGGGGGAGACCCAGTACTTC. The whole variable domain, remainder taken from reference TRBV29-1 and TRBJ2-5, is SAVISQKPSRDICQRGTSLTIQCQVDSQVTMMFWYRQQPGQSLTLIATANQGSEATYESGFVIDKFPISRPNLTFSTLTVSNMSPEDSSIYLCSVEVLAGETQYFGPGTRLLVL.

J is TRBJ1-6 and V is TRBV28; unclear D gene. V gave up 5 bases and J gave up 9 bases, with 14 bases separating them. The CDR3 is made up of 14 amino acids. Germline V gene lookup returns CDR1 MDHEN and CDR2 SYDVKM. In DNA, the CDR3 is TGTGCCAGCAGTCGACGGGGATACCCTTCACCCCTCCACTTT. Translated: CASSRRGYPSPLHF.

This chain links TRBV7-2 with TRBJ1-2; 11 bases map to TRBD1. This CDR3 has 15 residues. CDR1 and CDR2 from the germline V gene are SGHTA and FQGNSA. Trimming cost V 6 bases and J 4 bases; bases outside gene matches: 7. In DNA form, the CDR3 reads TGTGCCAGCAGTAATACCGGGACAGGGGGCTATGGCTACACCTTC. It translates to CASSNTGTGGYGYTF.

The chain combines TRBV5-1 with TRBJ1-2; 7 positions match TRBD1. CDR3 length: 18 amino acids. In germline, CDR1 is SGHRS, CDR2 YFSETQ. Trimming took 5 bases from V and 1 from J; bases not matched to a gene: 17. CDR3 region: CASRENRGLEKYNYGYTF. CDR3 nucleotides: TGCGCCAGCAGGGAGAACAGGGGCCTCGAAAAATATAACTATGGCTACACCTTC. Filled out from reference TRBV5-1 and TRBJ1-2, the complete variable domain reads KAGVTQTPRYLIKTRGQQVTLSCSPISGHRSVSWYQQTPGQGLQFLFEYFSETQRNKGNFPGRFSGRQFSNSRSEMNVSTLELGDSALYLCASRENRGLEKYNYGYTFGSGTRLTVV.

The rearrangement joins TRBV3-1 (or the pseudogene TRBV3-2) to TRBJ2-7, with 8 bases lining up with TRBD2. The junction had 4 bases not matched to a gene; V was cut back by 4 bases and J by 2 bases. This CDR3 comprises 14 residues. Germline CDR1 and CDR2: LGHDT and YNNKEL (reference sequence). CDR3 amino acids: CASSPAGAPYEQYF. The CDR3 DNA reads as TGTGCCAGCAGCCCAGCGGGAGCCCCCTACGAGCAGTACTTC.

This sequence joins TRBV10-3 and TRBJ1-2; D might be TRBD1 (5 bases). The ends were cut back, 8 bases at V and 5 bases at J, with 18 bases in the middle. The germline V gene encodes CDR1 ENHRY and CDR2 SYGVKD. The CDR3 has 14 amino acids. This CDR3 reads CAILDREDGYGYTF. In DNA, the CDR3 is TGTGCCATCTTAGACAGAGAAGATGGATATGGCTACACCTTC.

V is TRBV15 and J is TRBJ1-1; TRBD1 is a possible D gene (5 bases). This CDR3 contains 15 residues. Germline V lookup: CDR1 LNHNV, CDR2 YYDKDF (reference sequence). V dropped 1 base and J dropped 1 base, with 10 bases sitting between them. CDR3 sequence reads: CATSRGGHQNTEAFF. The CDR3 nucleotides are TGTGCCACCAGCAGAGGAGGACATCAGAACACTGAAGCTTTCTTT. Full variable domain (outside the CDR3, taken from reference TRBV15 and TRBJ1-1): DAMVIQNPRYQVTQFGKPVTLSCSQTLNHNVMYWYQQKSSQAPKLLFHYYDKDFNNEADTPDNFQSRRPNTSFCFLDIRSPGLGDTAMYLCATSRGGHQNTEAFFGQGTRLTVV.

The rearrangement joins TRBV6-5 to TRBJ2-6, with D possibly matching TRBD1 (6 bases). Per germline, CDR1 MNHEY and CDR2 SVGAGI. Trimming removed 0 bases at V and 1 base at J, with 7 bases between. The CDR3 runs 16 residues. This chain's CDR3 is CASSYSTGSGANVLTF. CDR3 nucleotide sequence: TGTGCCAGCAGTTACTCCACAGGGTCTGGGGCCAACGTCCTGACTTTC.

V gene TRBV5-1 combines with J gene TRBJ1-2; D is possibly TRBD1 (5 bases). The CDR3 covers 14 residues. From germline, CDR1 is SGHRS and CDR2 YFSETQ. Trimming shortened V by 3 bases and J by 4 bases, and 13 bases separated the two germline ends. The CDR3 DNA reads as TGCGCCAGCAGCTGGGGGACGGGACTCTATGGCTACACCTTC. Translating it yields CASSWGTGLYGYTF.

This CDR3 reads CASSGQGHQETQYF. CDR3 DNA: TGCGCCAGCTCCGGACAGGGGCACCAAGAGACCCAGTACTTC. The genes are TRBV5-1 and TRBJ2-5; 9 bases agree with TRBD1. The length of the CDR3 is 14 residues. The germline CDR1 and CDR2 sequences are SGHRS and YFSETQ. V dropped 7 bases and J dropped 0; count of bases not matched to a gene: 4. Based on the CDR3 plus reference TRBV5-1 and TRBJ2-5, the full variable domain is KAGVTQTPRYLIKTRGQQVTLSCSPISGHRSVSWYQQTPGQGLQFLFEYFSETQRNKGNFPGRFSGRQFSNSRSEMNVSTLELGDSALYLCASSGQGHQETQYFGPGTRLLVL.

This sequence joins TRBV19 and TRBJ2-1, with D unresolved. Germline V gene data show CDR1 as LNHDA and CDR2 as SQIVND (reference sequence). Trimming removed 2 bases from V and 8 bases from J, with 7 bases in between. The CDR3 runs 12 residues. The CDR3 reads CASSISEYEQFF. CDR3 sequence (DNA): TGTGCCAGTAGTATATCGGAGTATGAGCAGTTCTTC.